A single sample gave rise to the 12 T cell receptor beta chains below, sequenced in a study of T cell responses to AZD1222 COVID-19 vaccine (dated by TCRdb to 2020 to 2023). The time point label on this specimen signifies: baseline before first vaccination. Library preparation employed the immunoSEQ multiplex PCR assay. TCRdb stores this immuneACCESS table with in-frame sequences only. Part of the clones is absent; in the studies checked, under half of the shortfall reflects unresolved V genes, and no reason is known for the rest. This sample gives around 130,000 clones in total; about 85% of them show up just once. 1.4% to 1.5% of the sample comes from the top ten. The sequencing used peripheral blood, collected on day 0 of AZD1222 vaccination. All receptors derive from an adult in good health.

J is TRBJ2-3 and V is TRBV30, with 7 positions matching TRBD2. The germline V gene encodes CDR1 GTSNPN and CDR2 SVGIG (reference sequence). This CDR3 contains 16 residues. The V segment lost 1 base and the J segment 3 bases; nucleotides outside the gene matches: 10. The CDR3 sequence: CAWSDGRVGGTDTQYF. The DNA for the CDR3 is TGTGCCTGGAGTGACGGAAGGGTCGGGGGGACAGATACGCAGTATTTT.

The V and J genes are TRBV28 and TRBJ1-2; D not certain. Trimming removed 6 bases from V and 8 bases from J, with 13 bases in between. Germline values: CDR1 MDHEN, CDR2 SYDVKM. CDR3 length: 12 amino acids. DNA for the CDR3: TGTGCCAGCAGCAACGCACGGGAGGGCTACACCTTC. Amino acid sequence: CASSNAREGYTF.

CDR3 loop: CASTTGGGLAGNNEQFF. The CDR3 nucleotides read TGTGCCAGTACCACCGGGGGGGGACTAGCGGGGAACAATGAGCAGTTCTTC. The gene calls are TRBV19 and TRBJ2-1; 13 nucleotides align to TRBD2. With 7 bases clipped from V and 5 bases from J, the junction kept 11 bases outside the gene matches. CDR3 length equals 17 residues. Per germline, CDR1 LNHDA and CDR2 SQIVND (reference sequence).

V gene TRBV27 combines with J gene TRBJ1-3; D uncertain. The CDR3 runs 14 residues. The germline gives CDR1 MNHEY, CDR2 SMNVEV (reference sequence). The ends were cut back, 6 bases at V and 0 bases at J, with 9 bases in the middle. The chain's CDR3 is CASRGRNSGNTIYF. The CDR3 nucleotides are TGTGCCAGCAGGGGTCGCAACTCTGGAAACACCATATATTTT.

The rearrangement joins TRBV7-9 to TRBJ1-6; maybe TRBD1 (5 bases). The CDR3 spans 17 residues. Between the trimmed V and J ends, which lost 5 bases and 10 bases, there was a span of 24 bases. CDR1 SEHNR and CDR2 FQNEAQ come from the germline V gene (reference sequence). The CDR3 spells CASSPPVSGQDRSPLHF. The CDR3 region has the DNA TGTGCCAGCAGCCCCCCCGTGTCGGGGCAGGATCGATCACCCCTCCACTTT.

This chain uses TRBV5-1 with TRBJ2-7, with a weak D call TRBD1 (6 bases). CDR3 length: 12 residues. Germline V gene data show CDR1 as SGHRS and CDR2 as YFSETQ. Deletions cut 7 bases from V and 2 bases from J, with 10 bases between. The CDR3 is CASGWGPYEQYF. DNA of the CDR3: TGCGCCAGCGGATGGGGGCCCTACGAGCAGTACTTC.

This chain uses TRBV5-1 with TRBJ2-5; D gene unclear. Germline V gene sequence: CDR1 SGHRS, CDR2 YFSETQ. This CDR3 has 14 residues. V was clipped by 4 bases and J by 2 bases, with 12 bases between them. The CDR3 sequence: CASSLKARQETQYF. As DNA, the CDR3 is TGCGCCAGCAGCCTGAAGGCCCGACAAGAGACCCAGTACTTC.

This clone was seen a single time. This chain links TRBV15 with TRBJ1-2; D unresolved. The germline V and J ends were trimmed by 0 bases and 3 bases, with 8 bases remaining between them. The CDR3 has 14 amino acids. Germline V lookup: CDR1 LNHNV, CDR2 YYDKDF (reference sequence). The DNA of the CDR3 is TGTGCCACCAGCAGAGATCTGGCAGACTATGGCTACACCTTC. As protein: CATSRDLADYGYTF.

The genes are TRBV11-2 and TRBJ1-6; 11 bases line up with TRBD1. The trim removed 1 base at V and 9 bases at J, leaving 2 bases unmatched. The CDR3 contains 15 residues. Germline CDR1 SGHAT, CDR2 FQNNGV. CDR3 in amino acids: CASSLGDRGSSPLHF. In nucleotides, the CDR3 is TGTGCCAGCAGCTTAGGGGACAGGGGGAGTTCACCCCTCCACTTT.

The CDR3 loop reads CAWSVLNEKLFF. CDR3 DNA sequence: TGTGCCTGGAGTGTACTGAATGAAAAACTGTTTTTT. The rearrangement links TRBV30 to TRBJ1-4; D remains unclear. Germline CDR1 GTSNPN, CDR2 SVGIG (reference sequence). The V end lost 0 bases, the J end lost 5 bases, and 4 bases lay between the germline ends. The CDR3 contains 12 residues.

The chain links TRBV29-1 to TRBJ2-2; D possibly corresponds to TRBD2 (5 bases). V was cut by 6 bases and J by 6 bases, with 14 bases left in between. The CDR3 loop spans 13 amino acids. Germline loops: CDR1 SQVTM, CDR2 ANQGSEA. This CDR3 is CSVASSIPGELFF. The CDR3 DNA is TGCAGCGTCGCTAGCAGCATCCCCGGGGAGCTGTTTTTT.

This chain connects TRBV4-1 to TRBJ1-1; D uncertain. V lost 2 bases and J lost 3, with 4 bases in between. CDR1 MGHRA and CDR2 YSYEKL come from the germline V gene. The length of the CDR3 is 12 residues. CDR3 protein: CASSQFYTEAFF. CDR3 sequence (DNA): TGCGCCAGCAGCCAATTCTACACTGAAGCTTTCTTT.